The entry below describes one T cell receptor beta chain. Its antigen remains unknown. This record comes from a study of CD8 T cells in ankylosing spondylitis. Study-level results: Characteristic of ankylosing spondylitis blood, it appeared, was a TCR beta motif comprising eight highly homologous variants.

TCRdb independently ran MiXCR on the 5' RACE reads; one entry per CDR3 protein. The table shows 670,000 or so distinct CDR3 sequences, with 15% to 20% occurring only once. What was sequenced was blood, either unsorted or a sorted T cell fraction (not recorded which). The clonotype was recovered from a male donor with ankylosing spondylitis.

The CDR3 sequence: CATSDLSRKQFF. The CDR3 DNA reads TGTGCCACCAGTGATTTATCCAGGAAGCAGTTCTTC. The V and J genes are TRBV24-1 and TRBJ2-1; no reliable D call. CDR1 and CDR2 from the germline V gene are KGHDR and SFDVKD. V was trimmed by 1 base and J by 11 bases, leaving 8 bases between them. The CDR3 is 12 amino acids.